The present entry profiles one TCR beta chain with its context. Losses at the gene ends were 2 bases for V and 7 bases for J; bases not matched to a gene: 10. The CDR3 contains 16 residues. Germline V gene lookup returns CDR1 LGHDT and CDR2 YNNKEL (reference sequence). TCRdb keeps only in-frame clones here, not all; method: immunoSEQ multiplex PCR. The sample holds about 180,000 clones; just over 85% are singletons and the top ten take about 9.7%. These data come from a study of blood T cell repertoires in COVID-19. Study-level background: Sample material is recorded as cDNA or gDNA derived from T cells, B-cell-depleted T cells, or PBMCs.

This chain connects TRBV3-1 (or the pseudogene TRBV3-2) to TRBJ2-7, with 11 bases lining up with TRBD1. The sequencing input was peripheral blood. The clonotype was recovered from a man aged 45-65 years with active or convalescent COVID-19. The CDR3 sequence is CASSQISGQGAGEQYF. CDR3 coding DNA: TGTGCCAGCAGCCAAATATCAGGACAGGGGGCGGGGGAGCAGTACTTC.